This T cell receptor beta chain was identified in a study of blood T cells in healthy people across ages. Study results and caveats: Higher naive T cell percentage went strongly together with higher TCR beta diversity. TCR beta diversity per million T cells fell roughly linearly with age.

CDR1 MNHEY and CDR2 SVGAGI come from the germline V gene. This CDR3 contains 13 residues. A second about 6 to 11 cycle PCR used barcoded and J-beta primers. A template-switch adaptor that had 12 random nucleotides put a tag on each cDNA molecule. MiXCR, applied by TCRdb to the 5' RACE reads, yields one record per CDR3 protein. The sample records under 800,000 distinct CDR3 sequences, around 46% being singletons. This clonotype has more than one count but fewer than ten. The target antigen is unknown. This TCR was sampled from a woman aged 55-75 years in good health. The material sequenced was blood. The chain carries TRBV6-5 and TRBJ2-3; 10 nucleotides align to TRBD2. The CDR3 protein is CVVAQREGNTQYF. Here the CDR3 DNA reads TGTGTCGTGGCCCAGCGGGAGGGTAATACGCAGTATTTT.